One sample yielded the 32 T cell receptor beta chains listed below, sequenced in a study of radiation and T cells in renal cell carcinoma. Assay used: immunoSEQ multiplex PCR; TCRdb lists only in-frame clones, some missing. The sample lists 60,000 to 75,000 clones, over 65% occurring once. Stated time point: blood 4 weeks post-SBRT, at nephrectomy. The treatment here: 15 Gy SBRT to primary tumor, nephrectomy 4 weeks later. The material was blood, obtained from a patient whose treatment included radiotherapy and nephrectomy. The source of these receptors is a man in his 60s with renal cell carcinoma.

The chain links TRBV4-3 to TRBJ1-4; no clear D gene. Germline CDR1 LGHNA, CDR2 YSLEER. The germline V and J ends were trimmed by 0 bases and 8 bases, with 13 bases remaining between them. The CDR3 runs 15 residues. The CDR3 DNA follows: TGCGCCAGCAGCCAAGAAAGAGGGCGCGGGGAAAAACTGTTTTTT. This codes for CASSQERGRGEKLFF.

This chain joins TRBV14 and TRBJ2-5; D is ambiguous. The V gene's germline CDR1 is SGHDN and CDR2 FVKESK. CDR3 size: 11 residues. V gave up 2 bases and J gave up 2 bases, with 0 bases separating them. CDR3 DNA: TGTGCCAGCAGCCAACAAGAGACCCAGTACTTC. This encodes CASSQQETQYF.

This chain links TRBV5-1 with TRBJ2-2, with 7 bases that match TRBD1. The J segment lost 6 bases and the V segment lost 0 bases, leaving 5 bases of the junction unmatched. Per the germline V gene, CDR1 is SGHRS and CDR2 is YFSETQ. There are 15 residues in the CDR3. CDR3 bases: TGCGCCAGCAGCTTGGAAGGGGGCAGGGCCGGGGAGCTGTTTTTT. It translates to CASSLEGGRAGELFF. The full variable domain, with the rest looked up from reference TRBV5-1 and TRBJ2-2, is KAGVTQTPRYLIKTRGQQVTLSCSPISGHRSVSWYQQTPGQGLQFLFEYFSETQRNKGNFPGRFSGRQFSNSRSEMNVSTLELGDSALYLCASSLEGGRAGELFFGEGSRLTVL.

The chain is built from TRBV7-3 and TRBJ2-2, with D perhaps TRBD2 (6 bases). Trimming removed 4 bases from V and 0 bases from J, with 12 bases in between. From germline, CDR1 is SGHTA and CDR2 FQGTGA. This CDR3 comprises 16 residues. CDR3 in amino acids: CASSSAGTSNTGELFF. As DNA, the CDR3 is TGTGCCAGCAGCTCGGCCGGGACTTCGAACACCGGGGAGCTGTTTTTT.

This clone has a single count. V usage is TRBV19 and J usage is TRBJ2-5; no clear D gene. Looked up from germline, CDR1 is LNHDA and CDR2 is SQIVND (reference sequence). V was cut by 6 bases and J by 3 bases, with 8 bases left in between. The CDR3 is made up of 12 amino acids. The CDR3 reads CASSSIKETQYF. In nucleotides, the CDR3 is TGTGCCAGTAGCTCCATAAAAGAGACCCAGTACTTC. The full variable domain, in which reference TRBV19 and TRBJ2-5 provide the parts outside the CDR3, is DGGITQSPKYLFRKEGQNVTLSCEQNLNHDAMYWYRQDPGQGLRLIYYSQIVNDFQKGDIAEGYSVSREKKESFPLTVTSAQKNPTAFYLCASSSIKETQYFGPGTRLLVL.

The chain has TRBV5-1 and TRBJ2-5; no firm D call. Germline V CDR1 and CDR2: SGHRS, YFSETQ. The length of the CDR3 is 15 residues. Trimming removed 0 bases at V and 2 bases at J, with 11 bases between. CDR3 protein: CASSLAAGRQETQYF. The CDR3 DNA is TGCGCCAGCAGCTTGGCAGCAGGACGGCAAGAGACCCAGTACTTC.

This chain joins TRBV7-9 and TRBJ2-5; D might be TRBD1 (6 bases). This CDR3 is 13 amino acids long. Germline assignment: CDR1 SEHNR and CDR2 FQNEAQ (reference sequence). The V end was cut by 5 bases, the J end by 4 bases, with 11 bases between. The CDR3 bases are TGTGCCAGCAGCGCAGGGGAACGAGAGACCCAGTACTTC. This translates into CASSAGERETQYF. Complete variable domain (other parts from reference TRBV7-9 and TRBJ2-5): DTGVSQNPRHKITKRGQNVTFRCDPISEHNRLYWYRQTLGQGPEFLTYFQNEAQLEKSRLLSDRFSAERPKGSFSTLEIQRTEQGDSAMYLCASSAGERETQYFGPGTRLLVL.

The chain employs TRBV6-6 and TRBJ2-1, with 9 positions matching TRBD2. The CDR3 loop spans 16 amino acids. CDR1 MNHNY and CDR2 SVGAGI come from the germline V gene (reference sequence). V was pared by 6 bases and J by 7 bases, with 13 bases of the junction left unmatched. The DNA of the CDR3 is TGTGCCAGCAGCGAGATAGCGGGAGTGGCTAGGAATGAGCAGTTCTTC. Translated, it gives CASSEIAGVARNEQFF.

The chain links TRBV2 to TRBJ1-5; the match to TRBD1 covers 7 bases. CDR1 SNHLY and CDR2 FYNNEI come from the germline V gene. The CDR3 runs to 13 residues. Unmatched junction bases numbered 1, after V lost 4 bases and J lost 4 bases. CDR3 amino acids: CASSVQGNQPQHF. CDR3 bases: TGTGCCAGCAGTGTACAGGGGAATCAGCCCCAGCATTTT.

The rearrangement uses TRBV29-1 and TRBJ1-4; D is perhaps TRBD1 (5 bases). V dropped 7 bases and J dropped 2 bases, with 11 bases sitting between them. The CDR3 consists of 13 residues. CDR1 and CDR2 from the germline V gene are SQVTM and ANQGSEA. The DNA for the CDR3 is TGCAGCGCGTCAGGGACGACTAATGAAAAACTGTTTTTT. This translates into CSASGTTNEKLFF.

The chain couples TRBV19 to TRBJ2-5; 7 bases are shared with TRBD2. V lost 6 bases and J lost 4; bases outside the gene matches: 8. Germline lookup yields CDR1 LNHDA and CDR2 SQIVND (reference sequence). The CDR3 spans 14 residues. The CDR3 sequence is CASSHLGGGETQYF. CDR3 bases: TGTGCCAGTAGCCACCTGGGCGGGGGAGAGACCCAGTACTTC.

This clone was recorded once. V usage is TRBV6-5 and J usage is TRBJ2-1; D tentatively reads TRBD1 or TRBD2 (5 bases each). CDR1 and CDR2 (germline): MNHEY, SVGAGI. CDR3 length: 16 amino acids. The V end was cut by 0 bases, the J end by 6 bases, with 15 bases between. Written as DNA, the CDR3 is TGTGCCAGCAGTTACTCGACGTTCATGAGGGGCAATGAGCAGTTCTTC. Amino acid sequence: CASSYSTFMRGNEQFF.

The chain links TRBV14 to TRBJ1-2, with 10 bases fitting TRBD1. Trimming at V came to 5 bases and at J to 2 bases, leaving 8 bases not matched to a gene. The CDR3 has 16 residues. Per germline, CDR1 SGHDN and CDR2 FVKESK. In DNA, the CDR3 is TGTGCCAGCAGCGAACAACCGGGACAGGGGAACTATGGCTACACCTTC. It yields the protein CASSEQPGQGNYGYTF. Full variable domain (rest looked up from reference TRBV14 and TRBJ1-2): EAGVTQFPSHSVIEKGQTVTLRCDPISGHDNLYWYRRVMGKEIKFLLHFVKESKQDESGMPNNRFLAERTGGTYSTLKVQPAELEDSGVYFCASSEQPGQGNYGYTFGSGTRLTVV.

This sequence joins TRBV19 and TRBJ1-4, with D uncertain. The length of the CDR3 is 14 residues. Per germline, CDR1 LNHDA and CDR2 SQIVND (reference sequence). V was trimmed by 5 bases and J by 0 bases, leaving 7 bases between them. The CDR3 loop reads CASSYSATNEKLFF. The CDR3 DNA reads TGTGCCAGTAGTTATTCCGCAACTAATGAAAAACTGTTTTTT.

The V and J genes are TRBV7-2 and TRBJ1-5; tentative D call: TRBD1 (6 bases). The V end was cut by 1 base, the J end by 6 bases, with 13 bases between. CDR1 and CDR2 from the germline V gene are SGHTA and FQGNSA. This CDR3 is 15 amino acids long. The chain's CDR3 is CASSLVGAGGQPQHF. DNA of the CDR3: TGTGCCAGCAGCTTAGTGGGGGCGGGAGGTCAGCCCCAGCATTTT.

CDR3 loop: CASSLGHGYGYTF. The CDR3 bases are TGTGCCAGCAGCTTGGGGCATGGCTATGGCTACACCTTC. The chain recombines TRBV7-8 with TRBJ1-2, with D perhaps matching TRBD1 (5 bases). This CDR3 is built from 13 residues. Germline CDR1 reads SGHVS; CDR2 reads FQNEAQ. Trimming took off 3 bases at V and 4 bases at J, with 9 bases between the two ends.

The rearrangement links TRBV30 to TRBJ2-5; D is ambiguous. Germline V gives CDR1 GTSNPN, CDR2 SVGIG (reference sequence). Trimming cost V 0 bases and J 4 bases, with 24 bases left between them. The CDR3 runs 18 residues. CDR3 bases: TGTGCCTGGAGTGTACCCTGGATCCATGGGATGATGGGAGAGACCCAGTACTTC. Amino acid sequence: CAWSVPWIHGMMGETQYF. The variable domain in full, with the rest retrieved from reference TRBV30 and TRBJ2-5, is SQTIHQWPATLVQPVGSPLSLECTVEGTSNPNLYWYRQAAGRGLQLLFYSVGIGQISSEVPQNLSASRPQDRQFILSSKKLLLSDSGFYLCAWSVPWIHGMMGETQYFGPGTRLLVL.

Details on this clone: The germline gene is not matched at one end of the junction; a read error may be the cause. The V gene is TRBV15, the J gene TRBJ1-2; no clear D gene. CDR1 and CDR2 from the germline V gene are LNHNV and YYDKDF (reference sequence). The CDR3 covers 14 residues. CDR3 in amino acids: CATSDPFSNSGYTF. The CDR3 bases are TGTGCCACCAGCGATCCCTTCTCTAACTCTGGCTACACCTTC.

V is TRBV5-4 and J is TRBJ1-6; D gene ambiguous. V lost 0 bases and J 7 bases, leaving 11 bases between the germline ends. The germline V gene has CDR1 SGHNT and CDR2 YYREEE (reference sequence). This CDR3 region has 15 residues. The CDR3 DNA reads TGTGCCAGCAGCTTGGAACAGTTCCTAAATTCACCCCTCCACTTT. Residues: CASSLEQFLNSPLHF.

The rearrangement joins TRBV13 to TRBJ2-7, with D possibly being TRBD2 (6 bases). CDR1 is PRHDT, CDR2 FYEKMQ, per germline (reference sequence). The CDR3 covers 14 residues. Trimming shortened V by 4 bases and J by 5 bases, and 15 bases separated the two germline ends. CDR3 nucleotide sequence: TGTGCCAGCAGCTCCCCGGGACTGTTAAACGAGCAGTACTTC. It is translated as CASSSPGLLNEQYF.

V is TRBV12-5 and J is TRBJ2-3; TRBD2 might be the D (6 bases). The CDR3 contains 17 residues. Germline CDR1 reads LGHNT; CDR2 reads FRNRAP. V lost 1 base and J 2 bases, leaving 16 bases between the germline ends. CDR3 nucleotides: TGTGCTAGTGGTTTGGAGGTGGGACTGAGGATCACAGATACGCAGTATTTT. It yields the protein CASGLEVGLRITDTQYF.

V and J are TRBV10-3 and TRBJ1-5; no clear D. V was pared by 7 bases and J by 0 bases, with 7 bases between. The CDR3 runs to 13 residues. The V gene's germline CDR1 is ENHRY and CDR2 SYGVKD. As DNA, the CDR3 is TGTGCCATCACAAGCGATAGCAATCAGCCCCAGCATTTT. Its protein is CAITSDSNQPQHF.

This clone was observed once. The genes are TRBV6-5 and TRBJ2-3; the match to TRBD2 covers 7 bases. Per germline, CDR1 MNHEY and CDR2 SVGAGI. CDR3 length: 15 amino acids. Trimming at V came to 4 bases and at J to 3 bases, leaving 7 bases not matched to a gene. The CDR3 is CASSFPGGGTDTQYF. The CDR3 DNA sequence: TGTGCCAGCAGTTTTCCGGGAGGCGGTACAGATACGCAGTATTTT.

This clone was seen only once. J is TRBJ2-1 and V is TRBV5-1; TRBD1 agrees at 7 bases. The CDR3 has 17 residues. Germline trimming cut 2 bases from V and 6 bases from J; bases unmatched to any gene: 14. Germline CDR1 and CDR2: SGHRS and YFSETQ. The CDR3 is CASSFPKGDRTGNEQFF. Here the CDR3 DNA reads TGCGCCAGCAGCTTCCCGAAGGGGGACAGAACCGGCAATGAGCAGTTCTTC.

V gene TRBV11-2 combines with J gene TRBJ1-1; D is unclear. Trimming left V 5 bases short and J 7 bases short, with 11 bases between. The CDR3 runs 12 residues. The V gene's germline CDR1 is SGHAT and CDR2 FQNNGV. CDR3 sequence: CASSLGSIEAFF. CDR3 coding DNA: TGTGCCAGCAGCCTGGGCTCGATTGAAGCTTTCTTT.

This clone occurred a few times. V and J are TRBV5-4 and TRBJ1-2; no clear D gene. CDR1 SGHNT and CDR2 YYREEE come from the germline V gene (reference sequence). With 0 bases removed from V and 4 bases from J, the gap between germline ends came to 16 bases. The CDR3 sequence is 16 residues long. The CDR3 reads CASSLATAGKAYGYTF. In DNA form, the CDR3 reads TGTGCCAGCAGCTTGGCAACGGCGGGGAAGGCCTATGGCTACACCTTC.

The V gene is TRBV18, the J gene TRBJ2-2; a possible D gene is TRBD1 (6 bases). Trimming pared 5 bases from V and 5 bases from J, leaving 15 bases between. Germline loops: CDR1 KGHSH, CDR2 LQKENI. CDR3 length equals 15 residues. CDR3: CASSADRWGTGELFF. In DNA, the CDR3 is TGTGCCAGCTCAGCCGACAGGTGGGGAACCGGGGAGCTGTTTTTT.

This chain joins TRBV4-3 and TRBJ2-2; no clear D. From germline, CDR1 is LGHNA and CDR2 YSLEER. This CDR3 has 16 amino acids. The V end was cut by 4 bases, the J end by 6 bases, with 18 bases between. The CDR3 coding sequence is TGCGCCAGCAGCCTCTGGCACCATGGGGAACCCGGGGAGCTGTTTTTT. Translation: CASSLWHHGEPGELFF.

The genes are TRBV29-1 and TRBJ2-1; D unresolved. V gave up 1 base and J gave up 2 bases, with 6 bases separating them. The germline CDR1 and CDR2 sequences are SQVTM and ANQGSEA. The CDR3 sequence is 13 residues long. The CDR3 nucleotides are TGCAGCGTTGAAGGGCTAGCCTACAATGAGCAGTTCTTC. Its translation: CSVEGLAYNEQFF.

The chain uses TRBV11-2 and TRBJ2-1; unclear D gene. There are 14 residues in the CDR3. V gave up 2 bases and J gave up 5 bases, with 10 bases separating them. CDR1 and CDR2 (germline): SGHAT, FQNNGV. The CDR3 coding sequence is TGTGCCAGCAGCTTAAGTCCAGGTAACAATGAGCAGTTCTTC. Translation gives CASSLSPGNNEQFF.

This clone was detected a few times. The chain combines TRBV7-3 with TRBJ2-3; D gene ambiguous. The V gene's germline CDR1 is SGHTA and CDR2 FQGTGA. The V end was cut by 2 bases, the J end by 3 bases, with 9 bases between. The CDR3 is 14 residues long. CDR3 protein: CASSLGSSTDTQYF. The CDR3 DNA is TGTGCCAGCAGCTTAGGTTCGAGTACAGATACGCAGTATTTT.

The chain couples TRBV2 to TRBJ1-2, with unresolved D. V gave up 10 bases and J gave up 1 base, with 7 bases separating them. This CDR3 contains 11 residues. In germline, CDR1 is SNHLY, CDR2 FYNNEI. The CDR3 region has the DNA TGTGCCACTACAGTTAACTATGGCTACACCTTC. It specifies CATTVNYGYTF.